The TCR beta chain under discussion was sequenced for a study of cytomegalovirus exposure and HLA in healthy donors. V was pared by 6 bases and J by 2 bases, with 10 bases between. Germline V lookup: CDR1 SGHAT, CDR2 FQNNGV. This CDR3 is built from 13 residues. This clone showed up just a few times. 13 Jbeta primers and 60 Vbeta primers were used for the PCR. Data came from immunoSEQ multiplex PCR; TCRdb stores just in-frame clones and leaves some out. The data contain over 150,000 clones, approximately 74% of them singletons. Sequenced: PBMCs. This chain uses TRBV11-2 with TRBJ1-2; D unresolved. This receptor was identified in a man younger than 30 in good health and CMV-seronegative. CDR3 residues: CASRQTLNYGYTF. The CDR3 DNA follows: TGTGCCAGCAGACAGACCCTGAACTATGGCTACACCTTC.